The entry that follows covers one T cell receptor beta chain sequence. There is no known antigen for this receptor. Base qualities were left out, and no much larger clone turns up one base away. The data were taken from a study of cytomegalovirus exposure and HLA in healthy donors (dated by TCRdb to the late 2010s). Study-wide context: According to a later analysis, the roughly 120 validation repertoires were produced on the same platform as the 666 repertoires of the first cohort. The study aimed to test whether signatures of past pathogen exposure could be identified by cataloging public T cell receptors. In addition to the first cohort of about 650 subjects, a separate validation cohort of 120 different subjects was used. To predict cytomegalovirus infection status, the study brought together high-throughput TCR immunosequencing, statistical association of individual TCRs with disease status, and machine learning. Results the study describes overall, beyond this receptor: It was suggested by the authors that the approach could potentially be generalized to other disease states and immunological phenotypes. A later analysis lacked HLA typing for the validation cohort, so it scored co-occurrence in that cohort across all 120 or so repertoires. The study listed 164 TCR beta chains as associated with cytomegalovirus. In vitro tests confirmed that a few of the cytomegalovirus-associated TCR beta chains recognize cytomegalovirus antigens. While some public TCRs were present in many individuals, most TCR sequences turned up only very rarely across donors. The classifier was reported to diagnose cytomegalovirus status with high specificity and sensitivity in both the original and validation cohorts. A later analysis found that TCRs clustered in the first cohort also tended to co-occur in the 95 to 150 validation repertoires, with more than 90% of cluster scores above 0.

Spanning cysteine to phenylalanine, the CDR3 consists of 15 amino acids. The only DNA kept is the CDR3, 45 bases in frame from the first base. The CDR1 and CDR2 encoded by the germline V gene (reference sequence) are MNHNY and SVGAGI. Unmatched junction bases come to 8, with V trimmed by 6 bases and J by 1 base. The donors were included in the validation cohort of roughly 130 subjects, a group kept apart from the roughly 610-subject first cohort. Library construction relied on the immunoSEQ multiplex PCR assay. In the paper's pipeline: A statistical classification framework was developed to diagnose cytomegalovirus status using the catalog of TCR beta chain sequences. TCRdb limited this immuneACCESS table to in-frame rearrangements with V and J called. A share of clones is missing; checked studies link under half to unresolved V genes, and the rest is unexplained. The D gene and trimming were derived from the DNA, and the V and J assignments and clone size from that table. Recorded for this sample are over 150,000 clones; 86% of them occurred a single time. About 2.2% of the sample lies in the top ten.

The chain is made from TRBV6-6 and TRBJ1-1; 7 junctional bases match TRBD1. The TCR originated in a human donor in good health. Sequencing was carried out using PBMCs. The DNA sequence follows: TGTGCCAGCAGACTCGACAGGGAAAAGAACACTGAAGCTTTCTTT. This translates into CASRLDREKNTEAFF.